A single sample is the source of the 11 T cell receptor beta chains below, sequenced in a study of T-cell memory formation after mild COVID-19. One entry per CDR3 protein, called by TCRdb with MiXCR from the 5' RACE reads. Of 65,000 to 90,000 distinct CDR3 sequences listed, 9.5% to 15% are singletons. The sample comprised PBMCs or a T cell subset sorted from them (not recorded which). The source of these receptors is a man between 18 and 35 years old who had mild COVID-19 (a few samples of this study predate the infection). Cell type and time point are not known.

The chain carries TRBV11-2 and TRBJ2-3; a possible D gene is TRBD1 (6 bases). From germline, CDR1 is SGHAT and CDR2 FQNNGV. The CDR3 contains 15 residues. Trimming took 2 bases from V and 1 from J, leaving 10 bases between them. The DNA for the CDR3 is TGTGCCAGCAGCTTATCCCGACAGGGCACAGATACGCAGTATTTT. It yields the protein CASSLSRQGTDTQYF.

The chain employs TRBV5-1 and TRBJ1-2; tentatively, D is TRBD1 (5 bases). V lost 0 bases to trimming and J lost 4 bases, with 19 bases between them. Germline V lookup: CDR1 SGHRS, CDR2 YFSETQ. CDR3 length: 17 residues. In DNA form, the CDR3 reads TGCGCCAGCAGCTTGGTGGTCCGGCCAGGGATTTCCTATGGCTACACCTTC. Translation: CASSLVVRPGISYGYTF.

V and J are TRBV5-5 and TRBJ2-5, with 9 bases fitting TRBD1. The CDR3 has 15 amino acids. Germline V gives CDR1 SGHKS, CDR2 YYEKEE (reference sequence). After removal of 0 bases from V and 7 bases from J, the junction contained 7 bases not matched to a gene. The CDR3 reads CASSLGDRAVATQYF. The CDR3, as DNA: TGTGCCAGCAGCTTGGGGGACAGGGCGGTGGCGACCCAGTACTTC.

The table lists this clonotype with a few counts. V usage is TRBV3-1 and J usage is TRBJ2-3; D is unresolved. V was shortened by 4 bases and J by 6 bases, with 17 bases between the two germline ends. From germline, CDR1 is LGHDT and CDR2 YNNKEL (reference sequence). The CDR3 loop spans 15 amino acids. CDR3 DNA sequence: TGTGCCAGCAGCCCCGCCTACTCGGCCACGGATACGCAGTATTTT. It codes for CASSPAYSATDTQYF.

The sample holds a few counts of this clonotype. The V call is TRBV4-1, the J call TRBJ1-4; no definite D call. Germline V gene sequence: CDR1 MGHRA, CDR2 YSYEKL. The V gene lost 1 base and the J gene lost 8 bases, with 8 bases spanning the gap. The CDR3 is made up of 13 amino acids. This CDR3 is CASSQGILEKLFF. The CDR3 DNA reads TGCGCCAGCAGCCAAGGTATTTTGGAAAAACTGTTTTTT.

This rearrangement joins TRBV7-8 to TRBJ1-1; the D gene is possibly TRBD1 (5 bases). Between the trimmed V and J ends, which lost 4 bases and 6 bases, there was a span of 12 bases. This CDR3 spans 13 amino acids. The germline gives CDR1 SGHVS, CDR2 FQNEAQ. The CDR3 sequence: CASSSHRSAEAFF. Written as DNA, the CDR3 is TGTGCCAGCAGCTCCCACAGGTCCGCTGAAGCTTTCTTT.

This clonotype was seen repeatedly, ten times or more. The rearrangement uses TRBV6-2 or TRBV6-3 and TRBJ2-5; D remains ambiguous. CDR3 size: 14 residues. Trimming left V 0 bases short and J 6 bases short, with 11 bases between. Germline CDR1 MNHEY, CDR2 SVGEGT. CDR3 in DNA: TGTGCCAGCAGTTACTCGAGGACCAGTAAGACCCAGTACTTC. This gives the protein CASSYSRTSKTQYF.

The gene calls are TRBV4-3 and TRBJ2-1; the match to TRBD1 covers 12 bases. CDR3 size: 16 residues. CDR1 is LGHNA, CDR2 YSLEER, per germline. V lost 3 bases, J lost 5 bases, and 5 bases stayed unmatched. Here the CDR3 DNA reads TGCGCCAGCAGCCAGGGGACAGGGGGCATTCACAATGAGCAGTTCTTC. It yields the protein CASSQGTGGIHNEQFF.

This chain uses TRBV7-3 with TRBJ2-3; no clear D. Deletions cut 5 bases from V and 2 bases from J, with 14 bases between. The CDR3 extends over 15 amino acids. Germline V gene sequence: CDR1 SGHTA, CDR2 FQGTGA. The DNA of the CDR3 is TGTGCCAGCAGCCTGACTGGACGAAACACAGATACGCAGTATTTT. Its translation is CASSLTGRNTDTQYF.

This clonotype was seen ten or more times. The gene calls are TRBV10-2 and TRBJ2-1; the D gene could be TRBD1 or TRBD2 (6 bases each). The CDR3 consists of 15 residues. V was pared by 2 bases and J by 7 bases, with 15 bases between. The germline CDR1 and CDR2 sequences are WSHSY and SAAADI. CDR3 nucleotide sequence: TGCGCCAGCAGTGAGGGGGGGCCGACTTTTAATGAGCAGTTCTTC. Its translation: CASSEGGPTFNEQFF.

In regard to this clonotype: The junction and the germline gene differ at one end; a read error may be behind it. This chain connects TRBV12-3 or TRBV12-4 to TRBJ1-2, with D uncertain. The CDR3 has 15 amino acids. CDR3: CDSSPRAENTYGYTF. The CDR3 coding sequence is TGTGACAGCAGTCCTCGGGCGGAGAATACCTATGGCTACACCTTC.